The source of this TCR beta chain is a study of glioma-infiltrating T cells. Study information: Presurgical dexamethasone in glioma patients lasted six or fewer days.

Of note for this clonotype: As yet, its antigen is unknown. A read error may explain this, as a much larger clone is one base away.

Study conclusions and caveats: Gliomas, especially low-grade, showed above-expected tissue-blood divergence; non-neoplastic patients showed below.

Amplification of TCR alpha and beta CDR3 regions from RNA used iRepertoire nested multiplex PCR. TCRdb re-analysed the multiplex PCR reads in MiXCR, keeping a single row per CDR3 protein. The table records about 380,000 distinct CDR3 sequences, less than 50% of them present only once. The sequencing input was glioma tissue, nonneoplastic brain tissue, or PBMCs (not recorded which). The clonotype was recovered from a human donor with low-grade glioma or glioblastoma, undergoing nonglioma brain surgery, or in good health (not recorded which).

The CDR3 nucleotides read TGTGCCAGCAGTTATTGGAGTGAGCAGTTCTTC. As protein: CASSYWSEQFF. The rearrangement links TRBV6-2 or TRBV6-3 to TRBJ2-1; no clear D gene. Looked up from germline, CDR1 is MNHEY and CDR2 is SVGEGT. V shed 3 bases and J shed 9 bases, with 6 bases lying between them. The CDR3 spans 11 residues.